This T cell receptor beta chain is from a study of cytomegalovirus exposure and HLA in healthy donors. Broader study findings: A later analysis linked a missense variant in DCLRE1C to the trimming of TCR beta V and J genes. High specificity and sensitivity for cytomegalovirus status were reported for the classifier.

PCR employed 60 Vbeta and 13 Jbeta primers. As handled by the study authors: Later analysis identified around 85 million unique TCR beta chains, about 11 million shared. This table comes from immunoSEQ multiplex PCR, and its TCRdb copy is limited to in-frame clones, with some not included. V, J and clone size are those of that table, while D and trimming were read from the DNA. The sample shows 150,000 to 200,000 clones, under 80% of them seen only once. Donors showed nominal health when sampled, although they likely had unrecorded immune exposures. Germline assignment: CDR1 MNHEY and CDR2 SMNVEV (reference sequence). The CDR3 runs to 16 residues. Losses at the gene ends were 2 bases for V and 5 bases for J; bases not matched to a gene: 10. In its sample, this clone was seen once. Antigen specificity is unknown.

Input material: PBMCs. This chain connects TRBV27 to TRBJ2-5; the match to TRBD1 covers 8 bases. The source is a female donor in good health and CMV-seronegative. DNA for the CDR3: TGTGCCAGCAGTTTAAATTTTGGGCAGGGGGCTGAGACCCAGTACTTC. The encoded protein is CASSLNFGQGAETQYF.